Listed here is a single TCR beta chain. In the original processing: Counts of nucleated cells, estimated from reference gene primer amplification, were obtained. Libraries were prepared by immunoSEQ multiplex PCR; TCRdb keeps only in-frame clonotypes and omits some of them. V and J calls and clone size are those listed in that table; D and trimming were worked out from the DNA. The table lists 150,000 to 200,000 clones, 85% of them singletons. This entry belongs to a study of blood T cell repertoires in COVID-19. Study as a whole: Collection of acute and convalescent COVID-19 samples took place in the United States, Italy and Spain.

The CDR3 runs to 16 residues. CDR1 MNHNS and CDR2 SASEGT come from the germline V gene. Trimming removed 2 bases from V and 0 bases from J; junction bases left unmatched: 2. The chain joins TRBV6-1 to TRBJ1-4, with 8 bases identical to TRBD1. This TCR was sampled from a human donor with acute or convalescent COVID-19. The donor label of this sample is uncertain. The sequenced sample consisted of peripheral blood. The CDR3 DNA follows: TGTGCCAGCAGTGAAAAGACAGGGGCAACTAATGAAAAACTGTTTTTT. It encodes CASSEKTGATNEKLFF.